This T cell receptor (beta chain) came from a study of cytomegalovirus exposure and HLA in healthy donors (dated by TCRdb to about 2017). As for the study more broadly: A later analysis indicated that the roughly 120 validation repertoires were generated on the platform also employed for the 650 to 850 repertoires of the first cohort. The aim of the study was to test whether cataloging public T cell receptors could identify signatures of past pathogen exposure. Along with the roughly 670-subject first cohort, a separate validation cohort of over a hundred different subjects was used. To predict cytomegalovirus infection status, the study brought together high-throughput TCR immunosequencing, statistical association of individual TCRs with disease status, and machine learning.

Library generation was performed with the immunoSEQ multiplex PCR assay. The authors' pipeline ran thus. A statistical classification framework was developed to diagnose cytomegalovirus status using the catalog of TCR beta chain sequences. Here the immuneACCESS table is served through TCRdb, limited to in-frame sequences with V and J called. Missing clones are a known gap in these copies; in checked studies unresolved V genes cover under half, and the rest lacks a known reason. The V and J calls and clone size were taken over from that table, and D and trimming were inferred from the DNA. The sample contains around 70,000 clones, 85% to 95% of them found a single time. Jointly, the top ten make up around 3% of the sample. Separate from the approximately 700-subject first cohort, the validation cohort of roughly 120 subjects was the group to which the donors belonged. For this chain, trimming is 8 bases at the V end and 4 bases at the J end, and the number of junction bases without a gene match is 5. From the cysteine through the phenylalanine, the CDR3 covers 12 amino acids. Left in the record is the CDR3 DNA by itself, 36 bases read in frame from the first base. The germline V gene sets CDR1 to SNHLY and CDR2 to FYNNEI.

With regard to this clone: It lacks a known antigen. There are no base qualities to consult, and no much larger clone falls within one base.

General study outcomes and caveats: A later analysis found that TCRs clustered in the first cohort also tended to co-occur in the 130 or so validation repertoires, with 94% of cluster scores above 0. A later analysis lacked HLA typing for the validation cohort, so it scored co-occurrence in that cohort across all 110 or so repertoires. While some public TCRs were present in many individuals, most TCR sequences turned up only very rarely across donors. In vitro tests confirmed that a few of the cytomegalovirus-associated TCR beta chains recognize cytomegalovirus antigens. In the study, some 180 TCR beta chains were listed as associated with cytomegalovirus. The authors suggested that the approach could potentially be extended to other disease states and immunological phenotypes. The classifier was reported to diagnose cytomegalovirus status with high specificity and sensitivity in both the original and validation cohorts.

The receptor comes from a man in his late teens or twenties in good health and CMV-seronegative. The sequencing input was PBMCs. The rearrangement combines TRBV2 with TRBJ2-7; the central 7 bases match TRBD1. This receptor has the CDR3 CASAKTGYEQYF. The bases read TGTGCCAGCGCAAAGACAGGGTACGAGCAGTACTTC.